A single sample gave rise to the 20 T cell receptor beta chains below, sequenced in a study of blood T cell repertoires in COVID-19. Sequencing used immunoSEQ multiplex PCR; TCRdb keeps in-frame clones, though not all of them. The sample holds just over 150,000 clones, roughly 91% seen once. The specimen sequenced was peripheral blood. The receptors originated from a woman in her forties or fifties with acute or convalescent COVID-19.

The sample holds a few counts of this clone. This rearrangement joins TRBV7-2 to TRBJ2-1; 8 nucleotides align to TRBD1. The germline V gene encodes CDR1 SGHTA and CDR2 FQGNSA. J gave up 12 bases and V 6 bases, and 7 bases lay outside the gene matches. The CDR3 length is 12 residues. CDR3 DNA sequence: TGTGCCAGCAGTCGAGACAGGGGAGGGCAGTTCTTC. Its translation is CASSRDRGGQFF.

The V call is TRBV25-1, the J call TRBJ2-7, with 12 positions matching TRBD1. J was trimmed by 6 bases and V by 7 bases; bases with no gene match: 19. Germline V gene lookup returns CDR1 MGHDK and CDR2 SYGVNS. There are 18 residues in the CDR3. CDR3 DNA: TGTGCCAGCACACTAAGACAAAGTCCGGGACAGGGGGCGTCCGAGCAGTACTTC. Its translation is CASTLRQSPGQGASEQYF.

This clone was counted between two and nine times. The rearrangement links TRBV4-1 to TRBJ1-2, with TRBD1 identical over 8 bases. This CDR3 contains 14 residues. The germline gives CDR1 MGHRA, CDR2 YSYEKL. V lost 1 base to trimming and J lost 4 bases; unmatched junction nucleotides: 2. For the CDR3, the DNA is TGCGCCAGCAGCCAAGGGACAGGGACCTATGGCTACACCTTC. Translating gives CASSQGTGTYGYTF.

The CDR3 sequence: CASSPPGTSGTRRWNEQFF. CDR3 sequence (DNA): TGTGCCAGCAGCCCTCCCGGAACTAGCGGGACCCGCCGATGGAATGAGCAGTTCTTC. This sequence joins TRBV7-9 and TRBJ2-1; 10 nucleotides align to TRBD2. This CDR3 is 19 amino acids long. In germline, CDR1 is SEHNR, CDR2 FQNEAQ (reference sequence). With 5 bases clipped from V and 7 bases from J, the junction kept 20 bases outside the gene matches.

The chain employs TRBV24-1 and TRBJ2-3, with 14 bases matching TRBD2. There are 19 residues in the CDR3. CDR1 KGHDR and CDR2 SFDVKD come from the germline V gene. V gave up 4 bases and J gave up 4 bases; unmatched junction bases: 12. The CDR3 reads CATSDFMTSGGAGPDTQYF. CDR3 nucleotides: TGTGCCACCAGTGACTTTATGACTAGCGGGGGGGCGGGCCCAGATACGCAGTATTTT.

The gene calls are TRBV5-1 and TRBJ1-6, with TRBD1 as a possible D gene (6 bases). Looked up from germline, CDR1 is SGHRS and CDR2 is YFSETQ. With 5 bases removed from V and 0 bases from J, the gap between germline ends came to 9 bases. CDR3 length equals 15 residues. This chain's CDR3 is CASRGASSYNSPLHF. The CDR3 coding sequence is TGCGCCAGCAGGGGGGCGAGCTCCTATAATTCACCCCTCCACTTT.

The rearrangement joins TRBV2 to TRBJ1-5, with D unresolved. Germline V CDR1 and CDR2: SNHLY, FYNNEI. CDR3 size: 14 residues. The V and J ends lost 6 bases and 0 bases respectively, with 9 bases between them. In DNA form, the CDR3 reads TGTGCCAGCAGCGACAAAAATAGCAATCAGCCCCAGCATTTT. Residues: CASSDKNSNQPQHF.

This clone was seen just once. The chain combines TRBV29-1 with TRBJ1-3, with D possibly matching TRBD1 (6 bases). Germline values: CDR1 SQVTM, CDR2 ANQGSEA. Between the trimmed V and J ends, which lost 2 bases and 2 bases, there was a span of 10 bases. CDR3 length: 14 residues. CDR3 region: CSVEIRGTGNTIYF. The CDR3 DNA sequence: TGCAGCGTTGAAATCAGGGGCACTGGAAACACCATATATTTT.

V usage is TRBV7-9 and J usage is TRBJ1-1; the match to TRBD1 covers 8 bases. The CDR3 runs 15 residues. The germline V gene has CDR1 SEHNR and CDR2 FQNEAQ (reference sequence). Trimming took 1 base from V and 3 from J; bases not matched to a gene: 4. The CDR3, as DNA: TGTGCCAGCAGCTTAGGGACAGGGACAGACACTGAAGCTTTCTTT. This sequence encodes CASSLGTGTDTEAFF.

This chain joins TRBV15 and TRBJ1-1; maybe TRBD1 (6 bases). Deletions cut 6 bases from V and 1 base from J, with 9 bases between. CDR3 size: 13 residues. CDR1 LNHNV and CDR2 YYDKDF come from the germline V gene (reference sequence). The CDR3 region has the DNA TGTGCCACCAGACGGACAGCGAACACTGAAGCTTTCTTT. Its translation: CATRRTANTEAFF.

The chain has TRBV6-5 and TRBJ1-4; 8 bases agree with TRBD1. V lost 10 bases, J lost 6 bases, and 4 bases stayed unmatched. Germline CDR1 reads MNHEY; CDR2 reads SVGAGI. The CDR3 runs 12 residues. The DNA for the CDR3 is TGTGCCACTGAGGACAGGGATGAAAAACTGTTTTTT. Translation gives CATEDRDEKLFF.

The chain combines TRBV30 with TRBJ1-1, with D tentatively TRBD1 (5 bases). Deletions cut 5 bases from V and 1 base from J, with 14 bases between. The CDR3 loop spans 14 amino acids. The germline V gene encodes CDR1 GTSNPN and CDR2 SVGIG (reference sequence). CDR3 protein: CAWGAPGWNTEAFF. In DNA, the CDR3 is TGTGCCTGGGGGGCCCCGGGGTGGAACACTGAAGCTTTCTTT. Variable domain in full (rest from reference TRBV30 and TRBJ1-1): SQTIHQWPATLVQPVGSPLSLECTVEGTSNPNLYWYRQAAGRGLQLLFYSVGIGQISSEVPQNLSASRPQDRQFILSSKKLLLSDSGFYLCAWGAPGWNTEAFFGQGTRLTVV.

The rearrangement links TRBV6-4 to TRBJ1-2, with a weak D call TRBD1 (6 bases). V shed 4 bases and J shed 5 bases, with 14 bases lying between them. The length of the CDR3 is 14 residues. Germline-derived CDR1 and CDR2 are MRHNA and SNTAGT. CDR3 nucleotide sequence: TGTGCCAGCAGTGCTGGACAGCCACCTTATGGCTACACCTTC. Protein sequence: CASSAGQPPYGYTF.

This clone occurred once. The genes are TRBV6-6 and TRBJ2-2; D possibly corresponds to TRBD1 (6 bases). V was shortened by 8 bases and J by 7 bases, with 20 bases between the two germline ends. This CDR3 comprises 15 residues. Germline V gene lookup returns CDR1 MNHNY and CDR2 SVGAGI (reference sequence). CDR3 coding DNA: TGTGCCAGCCACTTCGGCAGGGGAAAGGACGGGGAGCTGTTTTTT. It specifies CASHFGRGKDGELFF.

The rearrangement links TRBV19 to TRBJ1-2; no reliable D call. V lost 3 bases to trimming and J lost 1 base, with 9 bases between them. The CDR3 runs to 14 residues. The germline V gene has CDR1 LNHDA and CDR2 SQIVND (reference sequence). The CDR3 is CASSIRTDNYGYTF. DNA of the CDR3: TGTGCCAGTAGTATTCGTACAGATAACTATGGCTACACCTTC.

The V gene is TRBV7-2, the J gene TRBJ1-4, with a tentative D call TRBD1 (5 bases). The germline V gene has CDR1 SGHTA and CDR2 FQGNSA. The CDR3 sequence is 14 residues long. The V and J ends lost 4 bases and 12 bases respectively, with 18 bases between them. CDR3 loop: CASSSSTGVGELFF. CDR3 DNA: TGTGCCAGCAGCTCCAGCACAGGCGTCGGCGAACTGTTTTTT.

This rearrangement joins TRBV12-3 or TRBV12-4 to TRBJ2-3; D call uncertain. V was shortened by 6 bases and J by 6 bases, with 7 bases between the two germline ends. The CDR3 has 11 residues. The CDR3 coding sequence is TGTGCCAGCAGCCCTGGCGATACGCAGTATTTT. Its translation: CASSPGDTQYF.

V usage is TRBV7-2 and J usage is TRBJ1-2; perhaps TRBD1 as D (5 bases). Germline CDR1 is SGHTA and CDR2 is FQGNSA. V was pared by 11 bases and J by 0 bases, with 19 bases between. This CDR3 is 15 amino acids long. The CDR3: CAEVGGAEANYGYTF. The CDR3 nucleotides read TGTGCCGAGGTGGGAGGGGCCGAAGCTAACTATGGCTACACCTTC.

The rearrangement uses TRBV7-2 and TRBJ2-5, with TRBD1 identical over 8 bases. Germline loops: CDR1 SGHTA, CDR2 FQGNSA. Trimming at V came to 1 base and at J to 3 bases, leaving 7 bases not matched to a gene. The CDR3 loop spans 16 amino acids. CDR3: CASSLVAGGAEETQYF. The CDR3 nucleotides read TGTGCCAGCAGCTTAGTGGCAGGGGGCGCCGAAGAGACCCAGTACTTC.

The chain employs TRBV6-5 and TRBJ1-1, with 8 bases matching TRBD1. CDR1 is MNHEY and CDR2 is SVGAGI in the germline V gene. The CDR3 has 15 amino acids. V dropped 3 bases and J dropped 1; count of bases not matched to a gene: 4. CDR3 residues: CASSYSGTGNTEAFF. The CDR3 nucleotides read TGTGCCAGCAGTTATTCCGGGACAGGGAACACTGAAGCTTTCTTT.